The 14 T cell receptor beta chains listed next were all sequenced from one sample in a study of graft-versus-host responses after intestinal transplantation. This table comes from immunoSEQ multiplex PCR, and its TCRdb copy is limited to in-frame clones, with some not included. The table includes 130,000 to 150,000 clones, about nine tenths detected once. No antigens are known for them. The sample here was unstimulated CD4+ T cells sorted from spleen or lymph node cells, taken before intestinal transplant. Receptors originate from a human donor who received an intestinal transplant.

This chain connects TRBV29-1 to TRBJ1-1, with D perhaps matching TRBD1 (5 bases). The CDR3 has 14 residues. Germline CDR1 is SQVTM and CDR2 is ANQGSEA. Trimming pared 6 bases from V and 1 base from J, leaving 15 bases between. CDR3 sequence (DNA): TGCAGCGTCGGACGGGACCGGACGAACACTGAAGCTTTCTTT. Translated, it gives CSVGRDRTNTEAFF.

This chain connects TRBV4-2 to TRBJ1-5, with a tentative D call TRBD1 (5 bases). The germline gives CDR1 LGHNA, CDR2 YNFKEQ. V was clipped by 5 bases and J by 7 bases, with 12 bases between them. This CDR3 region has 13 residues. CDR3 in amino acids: CASSTSQGQPQHF. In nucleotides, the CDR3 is TGTGCCAGCAGCACAAGTCAGGGACAGCCCCAGCATTTT.

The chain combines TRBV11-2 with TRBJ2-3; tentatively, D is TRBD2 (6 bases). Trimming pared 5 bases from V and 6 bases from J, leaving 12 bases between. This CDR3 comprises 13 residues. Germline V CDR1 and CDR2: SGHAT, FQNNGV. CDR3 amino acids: CASSPGREDTQYF. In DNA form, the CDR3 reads TGTGCCAGCAGCCCAGGTCGGGAGGATACGCAGTATTTT.

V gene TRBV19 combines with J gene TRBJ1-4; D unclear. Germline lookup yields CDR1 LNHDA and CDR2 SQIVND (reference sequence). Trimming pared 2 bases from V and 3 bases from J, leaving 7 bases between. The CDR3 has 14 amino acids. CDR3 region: CASSIPGANEKLFF. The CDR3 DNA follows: TGTGCCAGTAGTATACCCGGAGCTAATGAAAAACTGTTTTTT.

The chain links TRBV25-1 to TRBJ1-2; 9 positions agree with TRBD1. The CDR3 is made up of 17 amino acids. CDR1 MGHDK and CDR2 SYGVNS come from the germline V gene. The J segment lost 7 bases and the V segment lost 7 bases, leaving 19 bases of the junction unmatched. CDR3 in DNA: TGTGCCAGCAAGGGGGTAGGCCCCGGGACAGGGCTTTCTGGCTACACCTTC. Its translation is CASKGVGPGTGLSGYTF.

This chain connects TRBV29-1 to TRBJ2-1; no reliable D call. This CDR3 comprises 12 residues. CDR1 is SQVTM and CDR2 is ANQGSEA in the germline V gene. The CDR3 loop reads CTFRPPYNEQFF. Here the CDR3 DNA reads TGCACGTTCAGGCCACCCTACAATGAGCAGTTCTTC.

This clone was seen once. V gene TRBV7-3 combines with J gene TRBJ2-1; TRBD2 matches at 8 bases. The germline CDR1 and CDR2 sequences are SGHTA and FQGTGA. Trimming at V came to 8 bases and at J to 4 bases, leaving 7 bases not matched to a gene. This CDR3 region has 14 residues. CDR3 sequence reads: CASVLTSGYNEQFF. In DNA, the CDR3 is TGTGCCAGCGTGCTCACTAGCGGTTACAATGAGCAGTTCTTC.

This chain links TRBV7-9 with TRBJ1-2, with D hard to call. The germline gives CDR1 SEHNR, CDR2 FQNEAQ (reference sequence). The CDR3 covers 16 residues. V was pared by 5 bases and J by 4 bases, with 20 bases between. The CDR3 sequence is CASSRTSGYSAYGYTF. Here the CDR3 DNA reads TGTGCCAGCAGCCGCACTTCAGGCTATTCCGCCTATGGCTACACCTTC.

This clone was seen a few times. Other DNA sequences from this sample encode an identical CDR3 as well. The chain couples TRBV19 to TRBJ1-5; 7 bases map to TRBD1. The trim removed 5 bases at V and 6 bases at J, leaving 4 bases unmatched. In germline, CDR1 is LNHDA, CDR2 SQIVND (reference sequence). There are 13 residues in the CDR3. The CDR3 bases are TGTGCCAGTAGTCCTGACAGGGTTCAGCCCCAGCATTTT. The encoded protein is CASSPDRVQPQHF.

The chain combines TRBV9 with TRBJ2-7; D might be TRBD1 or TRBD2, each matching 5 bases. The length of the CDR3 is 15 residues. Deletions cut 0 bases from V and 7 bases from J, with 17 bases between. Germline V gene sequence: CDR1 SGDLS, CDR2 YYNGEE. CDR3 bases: TGTGCCAGCAGCGTAGGAGGGGACGGATATACGGAGCAGTACTTC. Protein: CASSVGGDGYTEQYF. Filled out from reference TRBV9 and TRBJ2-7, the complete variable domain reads DSGVTQTPKHLITATGQRVTLRCSPRSGDLSVYWYQQSLDQGLQFLIQYYNGEERAKGNILERFSAQQFPDLHSELNLSSLELGDSALYFCASSVGGDGYTEQYFGPGTRLTVT.

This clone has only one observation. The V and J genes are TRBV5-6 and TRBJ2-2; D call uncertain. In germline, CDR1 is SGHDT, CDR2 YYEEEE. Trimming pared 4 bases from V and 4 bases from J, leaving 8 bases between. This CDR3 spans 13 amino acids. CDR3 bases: TGTGCCAGCAGCCTGTCAATCACCGGGGAGCTGTTTTTT. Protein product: CASSLSITGELFF.

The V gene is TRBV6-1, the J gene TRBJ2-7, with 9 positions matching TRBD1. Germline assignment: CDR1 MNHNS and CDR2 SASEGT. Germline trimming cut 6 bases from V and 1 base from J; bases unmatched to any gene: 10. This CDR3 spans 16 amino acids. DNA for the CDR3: TGTGCCAGCAGAGAACGAGACAGGGGGGGTTCCTACGAGCAGTACTTC. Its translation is CASRERDRGGSYEQYF.

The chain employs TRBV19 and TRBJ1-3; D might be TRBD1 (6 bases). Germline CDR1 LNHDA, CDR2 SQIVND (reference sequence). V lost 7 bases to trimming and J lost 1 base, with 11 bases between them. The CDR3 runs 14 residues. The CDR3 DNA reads TGTGCCAGTAAAACGGGGGCATCTGGAAACACCATATATTTT. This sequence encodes CASKTGASGNTIYF.

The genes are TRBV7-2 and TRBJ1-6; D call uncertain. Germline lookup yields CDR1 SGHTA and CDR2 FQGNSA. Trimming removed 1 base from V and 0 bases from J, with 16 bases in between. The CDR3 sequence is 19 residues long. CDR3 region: CASSLEWAGVSSYNSPLHF. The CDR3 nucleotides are TGTGCCAGCAGCTTAGAATGGGCAGGTGTCAGCTCCTATAATTCACCCCTCCACTTT.